This TCR beta chain was sequenced for a study of CD8 T cells in ankylosing spondylitis. 5'-RACE, quantitative and with molecular barcodes, yielded the TCR beta libraries. TCRdb re-analysed the 5' RACE reads in MiXCR, keeping a single row per CDR3 protein. The sample includes roughly 100,000 distinct CDR3 sequences, approximately 25% of them seen just once. V lost 6 bases, J lost 1 base, and 6 bases stayed unmatched. CDR3 length equals 16 residues. Germline CDR1 reads SGHKS; CDR2 reads YYEKEE (reference sequence). The sample consisted of synovial fluid, either unsorted or a sorted T cell fraction (not recorded which). The chain has TRBV5-5 and TRBJ2-3; 12 nucleotides align to TRBD2. The clonotype was recovered from a male donor with ankylosing spondylitis. The DNA of the CDR3 is TGTGCCAGCAATAAACTAGCGGGAGGAGGCACAGATACGCAGTATTTT. This codes for CASNKLAGGGTDTQYF.